These 21 T cell receptor beta chains came from one sample sequenced in a study of shared clonotypes between healthy human individuals (dated by TCRdb to about 2020). Receptor libraries were prepared by the immunoSEQ multiplex PCR assay. What TCRdb holds here is the immuneACCESS table cut down to in-frame rearrangements. Part of the clones is not present; checked against another copy, under half of the missing clones reflect an unresolved V gene, and the others are unexplained. This sample gives about 480,000 clones in total; 60% to 80% of them show up just once. Approximately 12% of the sample comes from the top ten. Sequencing was carried out using PBMCs. These receptors were obtained from a woman in her thirties or forties in good health. Some clones in this sample may be carry-over from other donors' samples.

The rearrangement links TRBV27 to TRBJ2-2; TRBD2 might be the D (5 bases). There are 16 residues in the CDR3. Trimming removed 9 bases at V and 3 bases at J, with 20 bases between. CDR1 is MNHEY and CDR2 is SMNVEV in the germline V gene (reference sequence). CDR3 sequence reads: CARTPVVGVYTGELFF. As DNA, the CDR3 is TGTGCCAGGACGCCCGTCGTGGGAGTCTACACCGGGGAGCTGTTTTTT.

The chain links TRBV29-1 to TRBJ2-3; D possibly matches TRBD1 or TRBD2 (6 bases each). Germline lookup yields CDR1 SQVTM and CDR2 ANQGSEA. The CDR3 totals 14 residues. With 4 bases removed from V and 8 bases from J, the gap between germline ends came to 19 bases. CDR3 in DNA: TGCAGCGTTGGGCTGGGGGGCTCCGGTGGTACGCAGTATTTT. Residues: CSVGLGGSGGTQYF.

This clone turned up a few times. The V gene is TRBV5-1, the J gene TRBJ2-7; 14 positions agree with TRBD2. The CDR3 sequence is 14 residues long. CDR1 SGHRS and CDR2 YFSETQ come from the germline V gene. V shed 4 bases, J shed 12 bases, and the junction held 9 bases outside the gene matches. CDR3 coding DNA: TGCGCCAGCAGCCCGGGACTAGCGGGAGAGTTTCGGTACTTC. It translates to CASSPGLAGEFRYF.

The sample holds one count of this clone. The chain links TRBV18 to TRBJ2-3, with D unresolved. V dropped 6 bases and J dropped 6 bases, with 13 bases sitting between them. The germline gives CDR1 KGHSH, CDR2 LQKENI. This CDR3 has 13 residues. The DNA of the CDR3 is TGTGCCAGCTCCCCGCCCACCGGGGATACGCAGTATTTT. Translation gives CASSPPTGDTQYF. The full variable domain, its missing parts supplied by reference TRBV18 and TRBJ2-3, is NAGVMQNPRHLVRRRGQEARLRCSPMKGHSHVYWYRQLPEEGLKFMVYLQKENIIDESGMPKERFSAEFPKEGPSILRIQQVVRGDSAAYFCASSPPTGDTQYFGPGTRLTVL.

The J gene is TRBJ1-2, the V gene TRBV7-2; D ambiguous. The ends were cut back, 3 bases at V and 1 base at J, with 9 bases in the middle. The length of the CDR3 is 14 residues. Germline V CDR1 and CDR2: SGHTA, FQGNSA. DNA of the CDR3: TGTGCCAGCAGCTTCGGCCGGCTTAACTATGGCTACACCTTC. Its protein is CASSFGRLNYGYTF.

V usage is TRBV2 and J usage is TRBJ2-2; TRBD2 agrees at 10 bases. Germline V lookup: CDR1 SNHLY, CDR2 FYNNEI. The CDR3 covers 17 residues. After removal of 4 bases from V and 5 bases from J, the junction contained 10 bases not matched to a gene. CDR3 nucleotide sequence: TGTGCCAGCAGTGCGAGCGGGAGGGCCATTGGGACCGGGGAGCTGTTTTTT. It codes for CASSASGRAIGTGELFF.

The J gene is TRBJ2-5, the V gene TRBV4-2; D is undetermined. Trimming pared 0 bases from V and 5 bases from J, leaving 4 bases between. From germline, CDR1 is LGHNA and CDR2 YNFKEQ. This CDR3 is built from 12 residues. The CDR3 nucleotides are TGTGCCAGCAGCCAAGATCGGGAGACCCAGTACTTC. Residues: CASSQDRETQYF.

The chain links TRBV27 to TRBJ2-2; D unresolved. The V gene lost 5 bases and the J gene lost 6 bases, with 16 bases spanning the gap. The CDR3 runs 15 residues. Germline V lookup: CDR1 MNHEY, CDR2 SMNVEV (reference sequence). The CDR3, as DNA: TGTGCCAGCAGTCGTAACGGTATGGCTCCCGGGGAGCTGTTTTTT. This gives the protein CASSRNGMAPGELFF.

The gene calls are TRBV9 and TRBJ2-7; TRBD2 might be the D (6 bases). Germline loops: CDR1 SGDLS, CDR2 YYNGEE. There are 15 residues in the CDR3. V lost 3 bases to trimming and J lost 0 bases, with 13 bases between them. CDR3: CASSATGTSSYEQYF. DNA of the CDR3: TGTGCCAGCAGCGCGACCGGGACTTCCTCCTACGAGCAGTACTTC. Variable domain in full (rest from reference TRBV9 and TRBJ2-7): DSGVTQTPKHLITATGQRVTLRCSPRSGDLSVYWYQQSLDQGLQFLIQYYNGEERAKGNILERFSAQQFPDLHSELNLSSLELGDSALYFCASSATGTSSYEQYFGPGTRLTVT.

This clone showed up just a few times. This chain connects TRBV7-9 to TRBJ1-2, with D unclear. Trimming took 4 bases from V and 4 from J, leaving 4 bases between them. Germline CDR1 is SEHNR and CDR2 is FQNEAQ (reference sequence). The CDR3 sequence is 11 residues long. The CDR3 sequence is CASSSLYGYTF. In DNA form, the CDR3 reads TGTGCCAGCAGCTCCCTCTATGGCTACACCTTC.

This clone was seen a single time. The chain employs TRBV7-2 and TRBJ2-1, with 12 bases that match TRBD2. Germline-derived CDR1 and CDR2 are SGHTA and FQGNSA. The CDR3 consists of 14 residues. The V segment lost 5 bases and the J segment 12 bases; nucleotides outside the gene matches: 8. CDR3 coding DNA: TGTGCCAGCAGCCCCGTTCTAGCGGGAGGGGCGCAGTTCTTC. Translating it yields CASSPVLAGGAQFF.

The rearrangement uses TRBV7-9 and TRBJ2-7; 9 bases match TRBD1. The CDR3 runs 19 residues. The J segment lost 3 bases and the V segment lost 0 bases, leaving 15 bases of the junction unmatched. The germline CDR1 and CDR2 sequences are SEHNR and FQNEAQ (reference sequence). The CDR3 DNA reads TGTGCCAGCAGCTTAGCGGACAGGGGATTGATCCAACGGGGCTACGAGCAGTACTTC. Amino acid sequence: CASSLADRGLIQRGYEQYF.

This rearrangement joins TRBV13 to TRBJ2-3, with D perhaps matching TRBD2 (5 bases). V lost 0 bases and J 11 bases, leaving 9 bases between the germline ends. Germline CDR1 and CDR2: PRHDT and FYEKMQ (reference sequence). The CDR3 has 12 residues. The chain's CDR3 is CASSLGLVRQYF. The CDR3 region has the DNA TGTGCCAGCAGCTTAGGACTAGTTAGGCAGTATTTT.

The J gene is TRBJ2-7, the V gene TRBV25-1, with D perhaps TRBD1 (6 bases). The CDR3 is made up of 13 amino acids. Trimming took 6 bases from V and 6 from J, leaving 15 bases between them. Per germline, CDR1 MGHDK and CDR2 SYGVNS. CDR3 amino acids: CASRPGPGAEQYF. The DNA for the CDR3 is TGTGCCAGCAGACCGGGACCAGGGGCCGAGCAGTACTTC.

This chain connects TRBV18 to TRBJ1-1; D possibly corresponds to TRBD1 (6 bases). Germline V gene lookup returns CDR1 KGHSH and CDR2 LQKENI. Trimming took off 3 bases at V and 0 bases at J, with 14 bases between the two ends. This CDR3 is 16 amino acids long. For the CDR3, the DNA is TGTGCCAGCTCACCTACAGGGCCAGGGATGAACACTGAAGCTTTCTTT. Its translation: CASSPTGPGMNTEAFF.

This clone was recorded a few times. The chain is built from TRBV7-9 and TRBJ1-1, with TRBD1 matching 9 bases. Germline loops: CDR1 SEHNR, CDR2 FQNEAQ (reference sequence). The CDR3 is made up of 15 amino acids. J gave up 4 bases and V 0 bases, and 3 bases lay outside the gene matches. The CDR3 DNA is TGTGCCAGCAGCTTAGCGCCGGGACAGGGCACTGAAGCTTTCTTT. This sequence encodes CASSLAPGQGTEAFF.

The sample holds one count of this clone. The J gene is TRBJ2-5, the V gene TRBV6-8; no clear D. The DNA matches TRBJ2-7 better at its end, which makes the J call doubtful. Germline loops: CDR1 MNHGY, CDR2 SAAAGT. The CDR3 covers 11 residues. The CDR3 coding sequence is TGTGCCAGCAGTCGCCCCCACGAGCAGTACTTC. This translates into CASSRPHEQYF.

This clone was recorded only once. The J gene is TRBJ1-5, the V gene TRBV7-2; TRBD1 agrees at 7 bases. The CDR3 consists of 14 residues. V shed 4 bases and J 5 bases; nucleotides not matched to a gene: 5. The germline gives CDR1 SGHTA, CDR2 FQGNSA. The CDR3 protein is CASSSTGRHQPQHF. CDR3 coding DNA: TGTGCCAGCAGCTCGACAGGGAGGCATCAGCCCCAGCATTTT.

This chain joins TRBV2 and TRBJ1-2; D is perhaps TRBD1 (6 bases). CDR3 length: 14 residues. Per the germline V gene, CDR1 is SNHLY and CDR2 is FYNNEI. Trimming took off 6 bases at V and 8 bases at J, with 19 bases between the two ends. The CDR3 protein is CASRTDSPGRGYTF. CDR3 nucleotide sequence: TGTGCCAGCAGGACGGACAGTCCCGGGAGGGGCTACACCTTC.

This clone was counted a single time. The chain joins TRBV27 to TRBJ2-7, with a tentative D call TRBD2 (6 bases). Trimming removed 4 bases at V and 1 base at J, with 11 bases between. This CDR3 is 14 amino acids long. Germline CDR1 MNHEY, CDR2 SMNVEV (reference sequence). CDR3 protein: CASSWRAGSYEQYF. In nucleotides, the CDR3 is TGTGCCAGCAGTTGGAGGGCGGGATCCTACGAGCAGTACTTC.

This sequence joins TRBV9 and TRBJ1-1; D not certain. This CDR3 has 15 residues. With 2 bases removed from V and 1 base from J, the gap between germline ends came to 12 bases. Germline V lookup: CDR1 SGDLS, CDR2 YYNGEE. The CDR3 is CASSVISSSNTEAFF. In DNA form, the CDR3 reads TGTGCCAGCAGCGTCATTTCATCTTCGAACACTGAAGCTTTCTTT. Full variable domain (rest looked up from reference TRBV9 and TRBJ1-1): DSGVTQTPKHLITATGQRVTLRCSPRSGDLSVYWYQQSLDQGLQFLIQYYNGEERAKGNILERFSAQQFPDLHSELNLSSLELGDSALYFCASSVISSSNTEAFFGQGTRLTVV.